These 27 T cell receptor beta chains were all obtained from the same sample, sequenced in a study of blood T cell repertoires in COVID-19. Clones were read by immunoSEQ multiplex PCR, and TCRdb kept only the in-frame ones, dropping some. The sample consists of 140,000 to 150,000 clones, about 89% of them appearing once. The sequenced material came from peripheral blood. The receptors shown here come from a man at least 80 years old with acute or convalescent COVID-19.

The rearrangement links TRBV11-3 to TRBJ2-1, with 10 bases aligning to TRBD1. CDR3 length equals 16 residues. After removal of 3 bases from V and 2 bases from J, the junction contained 4 bases not matched to a gene. Germline CDR1 reads SGHNT; CDR2 reads YENEEA. In DNA, the CDR3 is TGTGCCAGCAGCTTCTCCGGGACAGGGGCCTACAATGAGCAGTTCTTC. As protein: CASSFSGTGAYNEQFF.

The chain employs TRBV7-8 and TRBJ1-2; 7 nucleotides match TRBD1. The V and J ends lost 3 bases and 0 bases, in that order; junction bases with no gene match: 1. There are 14 residues in the CDR3. Germline CDR1 and CDR2: SGHVS and FQNEAQ. Written as DNA, the CDR3 is TGTGCCAGCAGCTTGGGGACAGCTAACTATGGCTACACCTTC. Amino acids: CASSLGTANYGYTF.

This chain links TRBV6-5 with TRBJ1-6; D is possibly TRBD1 (5 bases). The V end lost 7 bases, the J end lost 9 bases, and 19 bases lay between the germline ends. The length of the CDR3 is 15 residues. Germline V gene lookup returns CDR1 MNHEY and CDR2 SVGAGI. The CDR3 DNA follows: TGTGCCAGCATCGCACCCCAGGGATTAGGTTCACCCCTCCACTTT. Its translation is CASIAPQGLGSPLHF.

This clone has only one observation. This chain joins TRBV5-1 and TRBJ1-3, with TRBD1 as a possible D gene (6 bases). CDR1 SGHRS and CDR2 YFSETQ come from the germline V gene. This CDR3 has 16 amino acids. V lost 4 bases and J 0 bases, leaving 14 bases between the germline ends. CDR3 sequence: CASSQEGGFSGNTIYF. The CDR3 DNA is TGCGCCAGCAGCCAAGAAGGGGGATTCTCTGGAAACACCATATATTTT. Based on the CDR3 plus reference TRBV5-1 and TRBJ1-3, the full variable domain is KAGVTQTPRYLIKTRGQQVTLSCSPISGHRSVSWYQQTPGQGLQFLFEYFSETQRNKGNFPGRFSGRQFSNSRSEMNVSTLELGDSALYLCASSQEGGFSGNTIYFGEGSWLTVV.

The V and J genes are TRBV5-6 and TRBJ1-4, with 7 bases aligning to TRBD1. The CDR3 is 16 residues long. V dropped 0 bases and J dropped 8; count of bases not matched to a gene: 10. CDR1 is SGHDT, CDR2 YYEEEE, per germline. The DNA for the CDR3 is TGTGCCAGCAGCTTGGGCCTCACAGGGGCAAACGAAAAACTGTTTTTT. Encoded protein: CASSLGLTGANEKLFF.

The rearrangement joins TRBV19 to TRBJ2-2, with 7 bases identical to TRBD1. The CDR3 is 14 amino acids. Germline V gene sequence: CDR1 LNHDA, CDR2 SQIVND (reference sequence). The V gene end was trimmed by 9 bases and the J gene end by 7 bases; junction bases not matched to a gene: 11. CDR3 sequence reads: CASSLGQLYGELFF. The CDR3 nucleotides are TGTGCCAGCAGCTTGGGACAGCTTTACGGGGAGCTGTTTTTT.

The CDR3 is CAWSLRDRAFYGYTF. The DNA of the CDR3 is TGTGCCTGGAGTCTTCGGGACAGGGCCTTCTATGGCTACACCTTC. This sequence joins TRBV30 and TRBJ1-2; TRBD1 matches 9 bases. This CDR3 spans 15 amino acids. CDR1 GTSNPN and CDR2 SVGIG come from the germline V gene (reference sequence). The ends lost 2 bases at V and 4 bases at J; junction bases unmatched: 8.

The V and J genes are TRBV7-9 and TRBJ2-1; weak D call: TRBD1 (5 bases). In germline, CDR1 is SEHNR, CDR2 FQNEAQ (reference sequence). Between the trimmed V and J ends, which lost 1 base and 3 bases, there was a span of 13 bases. The CDR3 runs to 16 residues. DNA of the CDR3: TGTGCCAGCAGCTTAGGGGTAGAAAGGGGCTACAATGAGCAGTTCTTC. This translates into CASSLGVERGYNEQFF. The complete variable domain, with remaining parts taken from reference TRBV7-9 and TRBJ2-1, reads DTGVSQNPRHKITKRGQNVTFRCDPISEHNRLYWYRQTLGQGPEFLTYFQNEAQLEKSRLLSDRFSAERPKGSFSTLEIQRTEQGDSAMYLCASSLGVERGYNEQFFGPGTRLTVL.

This chain uses TRBV10-3 with TRBJ2-5, with TRBD1 matching 8 bases. Losses at the gene ends were 3 bases for V and 3 bases for J; bases not matched to a gene: 6. The CDR3 contains 15 residues. Germline CDR1 ENHRY, CDR2 SYGVKD. DNA for the CDR3: TGTGCCATCAGTGACTTTGGACAGGGCGAAGAGACCCAGTACTTC. This codes for CAISDFGQGEETQYF.

This chain joins TRBV5-1 and TRBJ2-7; 11 bases fit TRBD2. The CDR3 runs to 14 residues. V gave up 4 bases and J gave up 6 bases; unmatched junction bases: 6. Germline V gene lookup returns CDR1 SGHRS and CDR2 YFSETQ. The CDR3 DNA is TGCGCCAGCAGCCCTCTAGCGGGGGGACCCGAGCAGTACTTC. Translated, it gives CASSPLAGGPEQYF.

The V and J genes are TRBV5-1 and TRBJ2-7; 7 nucleotides line up with TRBD1. With 1 base clipped from V and 1 base from J, the junction kept 5 bases outside the gene matches. CDR1 and CDR2 from the germline V gene are SGHRS and YFSETQ. The CDR3 is 15 amino acids. The CDR3 nucleotides are TGCGCCAGCAGCTTGACTTCAGGGGGATCCTACGAGCAGTACTTC. Protein product: CASSLTSGGSYEQYF.

The V gene is TRBV27, the J gene TRBJ1-4; 7 bases fit TRBD1. Germline CDR1 is MNHEY and CDR2 is SMNVEV (reference sequence). This CDR3 has 16 residues. V trimming: 4 bases; J trimming: 3 bases; junction bases outside the gene matches: 8. The CDR3 loop is CASSSKPGTANEKLFF. The CDR3 bases are TGTGCCAGCAGTTCGAAACCCGGGACAGCTAATGAAAAACTGTTTTTT. The full variable domain, rest sourced from reference TRBV27 and TRBJ1-4, is EAQVTQNPRYLITVTGKKLTVTCSQNMNHEYMSWYRQDPGLGLRQIYYSMNVEVTDKGDVPEGYKVSRKEKRNFPLILESPSPNQTSLYFCASSSKPGTANEKLFFGSGTQLSVL.

This chain links TRBV5-5 with TRBJ2-7; D is possibly TRBD1 (6 bases). The V gene lost 2 bases and the J gene lost 5 bases, with 11 bases spanning the gap. This CDR3 region has 13 residues. Germline V gives CDR1 SGHKS, CDR2 YYEKEE (reference sequence). CDR3 nucleotides: TGTGCCAGCAGCTTTTGGGGGCTCAACGAGCAGTACTTC. Its protein product is CASSFWGLNEQYF.

This clone was recorded a few times. This chain uses TRBV18 with TRBJ2-3; TRBD1 might be the D (5 bases). CDR1 and CDR2 from the germline V gene are KGHSH and LQKENI. V gave up 4 bases and J gave up 2 bases, with 10 bases separating them. There are 14 residues in the CDR3. CDR3: CASSRGRATDTQYF. CDR3 DNA: TGTGCCAGCTCACGAGGCAGGGCCACAGATACGCAGTATTTT.

The chain has TRBV19 and TRBJ1-2; 7 bases fit TRBD1. Germline values: CDR1 LNHDA, CDR2 SQIVND (reference sequence). V lost 3 bases, J lost 0 bases, and 16 bases stayed unmatched. The CDR3 has 19 amino acids. The CDR3 nucleotides read TGTGCCAGTAGTATGATTGTGTGGACAGGCCTGGATACTAACTATGGCTACACCTTC. Its translation is CASSMIVWTGLDTNYGYTF.

The CDR3 DNA sequence: TGTGCCAGTAGACTCGGGGACAGGGTAAGAAACACTGAAGCTTTCTTT. This encodes CASRLGDRVRNTEAFF. This chain uses TRBV19 with TRBJ1-1, with 9 bases identical to TRBD1. Germline V gene sequence: CDR1 LNHDA, CDR2 SQIVND (reference sequence). CDR3 length: 16 amino acids. The ends lost 6 bases at V and 2 bases at J; junction bases unmatched: 10.

The CDR3 DNA reads TGTGCCAGCAGCCATGACAGAAGCTATGGCTACACCTTC. As protein: CASSHDRSYGYTF. V usage is TRBV7-2 and J usage is TRBJ1-2; perhaps TRBD1 as D (5 bases). Germline CDR1 is SGHTA and CDR2 is FQGNSA. This CDR3 contains 13 residues. V was trimmed by 5 bases and J by 4 bases, leaving 11 bases between them.

The chain uses TRBV5-5 and TRBJ2-1, with D maybe TRBD1 (6 bases). Trimming pared 5 bases from V and 7 bases from J, leaving 19 bases between. The CDR3 is made up of 15 amino acids. Germline CDR1 and CDR2: SGHKS and YYEKEE (reference sequence). For the CDR3, the DNA is TGTGCCAGCAGACAGGACCAATTAGGGGGAAATGAGCAGTTCTTC. Translating gives CASRQDQLGGNEQFF. The entire variable domain, with the rest obtained from reference TRBV5-5 and TRBJ2-1, is as follows: DAGVTQSPTHLIKTRGQQVTLRCSPISGHKSVSWYQQVLGQGPQFIFQYYEKEERGRGNFPDRFSARQFPNYSSELNVNALLLGDSALYLCASRQDQLGGNEQFFGPGTRLTVL.

This clone was seen more than once but under ten times. This chain uses TRBV29-1 with TRBJ2-2; no firm D call. Trimming took 3 bases from V and 3 from J, leaving 8 bases between them. The V gene's germline CDR1 is SQVTM and CDR2 ANQGSEA. This CDR3 has 13 residues. The DNA for the CDR3 is TGCAGCGTTGAGGCCCTCGACACCGGGGAGCTGTTTTTT. As protein: CSVEALDTGELFF.

The CDR3 region has the DNA TGTGCCAGCAGCTTGGGCAGCGCAGGGGCTCGTCAATCACCCCTCCACTTT. Amino acids: CASSLGSAGARQSPLHF. This chain connects TRBV5-4 to TRBJ1-6; a possible D gene is TRBD1 (6 bases). The CDR3 consists of 17 residues. The germline gives CDR1 SGHNT, CDR2 YYREEE (reference sequence). Between the trimmed V and J ends, which lost 0 bases and 10 bases, there was a span of 20 bases.

The V and J genes are TRBV3-1 (or the pseudogene TRBV3-2) and TRBJ2-1, with 11 nucleotides matching TRBD2. The CDR3 contains 14 residues. CDR1 is LGHDT, CDR2 YNNKEL, per germline (reference sequence). V dropped 3 bases and J dropped 7; count of bases not matched to a gene: 2. CDR3 bases: TGTGCCAGCAGCCACTCTAGCGGGAGGAATGAGCAGTTCTTC. Encoded protein: CASSHSSGRNEQFF.

This chain joins TRBV7-6 and TRBJ1-6; 10 bases match TRBD1. CDR3 length equals 16 residues. V lost 5 bases and J lost 4; bases outside the gene matches: 5. CDR1 is SGHVS and CDR2 is FNYEAQ in the germline V gene. CDR3 nucleotides: TGTGCCAGCAGCCCCAGGACAGGGGGATATAATTCACCCCTCCACTTT. This sequence encodes CASSPRTGGYNSPLHF.

V is TRBV29-1 and J is TRBJ2-7, with TRBD1 matching 11 bases. The CDR3 spans 12 residues. Germline CDR1 is SQVTM and CDR2 is ANQGSEA. The V gene end was trimmed by 7 bases and the J gene end by 4 bases; junction bases not matched to a gene: 3. CDR3 loop: CSAGQGVYEQYF. The CDR3, as DNA: TGCAGCGCGGGACAGGGGGTGTACGAGCAGTACTTC.

This chain links TRBV5-1 with TRBJ1-5; D remains unclear. The CDR3 contains 13 residues. The germline V gene encodes CDR1 SGHRS and CDR2 YFSETQ. Trimming shortened V by 2 bases and J by 5 bases, and 8 bases separated the two germline ends. The CDR3 sequence is CASSFGGDQPQHF. CDR3 DNA: TGCGCCAGCAGCTTCGGAGGCGATCAGCCCCAGCATTTT.

Concerning this clone itself: Other nucleotide sequences in the sample specify the same CDR3. V and J are TRBV5-1 and TRBJ2-7; D possibly corresponds to TRBD1 (5 bases). The CDR3 has 13 residues. Trimming shortened V by 0 bases and J by 1 base, and 5 bases separated the two germline ends. Germline lookup yields CDR1 SGHRS and CDR2 YFSETQ. The CDR3 nucleotides read TGCGCCAGCAGCTTGGACAGGTCCTACGAGCAGTACTTC. Protein: CASSLDRSYEQYF.

V and J are TRBV28 and TRBJ1-2, with D tentatively TRBD1 (5 bases). The V gene lost 4 bases and the J gene lost 2 bases, with 14 bases spanning the gap. This CDR3 region has 15 residues. The germline V gene has CDR1 MDHEN and CDR2 SYDVKM. CDR3 DNA sequence: TGTGCCAGCAGTTCCTCCCCCCAGGGAAACTATGGCTACACCTTC. Residues: CASSSSPQGNYGYTF.

The chain carries TRBV11-2 and TRBJ2-7; a weak D match, TRBD2 (6 bases). The CDR3 covers 14 residues. The germline V gene has CDR1 SGHAT and CDR2 FQNNGV. Trimming shortened V by 5 bases and J by 1 base, and 12 bases separated the two germline ends. CDR3: CASSQTSRSYEQYF. In DNA, the CDR3 is TGTGCCAGCAGCCAGACTAGTAGGTCCTACGAGCAGTACTTC.